These T cell receptor beta chains were read from a single sample in a study of shared clonotypes between healthy human individuals. The table came from immunoSEQ multiplex PCR; TCRdb's copy has only in-frame clones and leaves some out. The repertoire holds hundreds of thousands of clones, with roughly 95% as singletons. The sequenced sample was naive CD8+ T cells sorted from blood. The origin of the receptors is a woman aged 30 to 39 in good health. CDR3s include the opening cysteine and the closing phenylalanine or tryptophan. The D gene is left open where the match is weak. Size values are once, few and many counts, or a class for expanded clones, and some rows have none.

J	size	V	D	DNA	CDR3
TRBJ2-5	once	TRBV4-2	TRBD1	TGTGCCAGCAGCCCGATTGGGACAGGGCAAGAGACCCAGTACTTC	CASSPIGTGQETQYF
TRBJ1-4	NA	TRBV28	NA	TGTGCCAGCAGGATTCGGACTTTTCAGAATGAAAAACTGTTTTTT	CASRIRTFQNEKLFF
TRBJ1-2	NA	TRBV23-1	NA	TGCGCCAGCAGTCAATCTGCATCGATAGGGGGACTAGACCCTATGAGCTATGGCTACACCTTC	CASSQSASIGGLDPMSYGYTF
TRBJ1-5	NA	TRBV28	NA	TGTGCCAGCAGTTCGGCTCCAAATCAGCCCCAGCATTTT	CASSSAPNQPQHF
TRBJ2-7	NA	TRBV18	NA	TGTGCCAGCTCACTTGACTTCTCCTACGAGCAGTACTTC	CASSLDFSYEQYF
TRBJ2-7	once	TRBV28	TRBD2	TGTGCCAGCAGCGGGACTAGCGGTTTCTACGAGCAGTACTTC	CASSGTSGFYEQYF
TRBJ2-1	NA	TRBV2	TRBD2	TGTGCCAGCAGTGATCCTAGCGGAGTGAACAATGAGCAGTTCTTC	CASSDPSGVNNEQFF
TRBJ2-7	NA	TRBV19	TRBD2	TGTGCCAGTAGTATTTCACGGGAGGACCCTCGGGACGAGCAGTACTTC	CASSISREDPRDEQYF
TRBJ2-7	once	TRBV10-2	NA	TGCGCCAGCAGTACAGGGCAATACGAGCAGTACTTC	CASSTGQYEQYF
TRBJ2-7	NA	TRBV7-2	TRBD1	TGTGCCAGCAGCTTCTCGGGACAGATGAACGAGCAGTACTTC	CASSFSGQMNEQYF
TRBJ1-1	NA	TRBV6-5	TRBD1	TGTGCCAGCAGTTACTCCGACAGGGATGAAGCTTTCTTT	CASSYSDRDEAFF
TRBJ2-1	NA	TRBV1	NA	TGCACCAGCAGCCAAGTTTTTCATTACGGAAAAGAATACAATGAGCAGTTCTTC	CTSSQVFHYGKEYNEQFF
TRBJ2-2	NA	TRBV27	NA	TGTGCCAGCAACAGGGTCGGGGACACCGGGGAGCTGTTTTTT	CASNRVGDTGELFF
TRBJ1-2	NA	TRBV19	NA	TGTGCCAGTAGTATAGGCGGGGAGCCGTATGGCTACACCTTC	CASSIGGEPYGYTF
TRBJ2-3	NA	TRBV10-2	NA	TGCGCCAGCAGTGTGGGACATTACACAGATACGCAGTATTTT	CASSVGHYTDTQYF
TRBJ2-7	NA	TRBV19	TRBD1	TGTGCCAGTAGTATGGGTCAGGGGGTGATTTACGAGCAGTACTTC	CASSMGQGVIYEQYF
TRBJ2-2	NA	TRBV7-9	NA	TGTGCCAGCAGCCTCCCCGGGGGAACCGGGGAGCTGTTTTTT	CASSLPGGTGELFF
TRBJ2-7	NA	TRBV5-1	NA	TGCGCCAGCAGCTCAGACGGCTACGAGCAGTACTTC	CASSSDGYEQYF
TRBJ2-1	NA	TRBV4-2	TRBD2	TGTGCCAGCAGCCAAGAGGGCCCGACTAGCGGAAGGGAGCAGTTCTTC	CASSQEGPTSGREQFF
TRBJ2-7	NA	TRBV6-5	TRBD1	TGTGCCAGCAGTTACAGTGGGGACAGGGGACCCTACGAGCAGTACTTC	CASSYSGDRGPYEQYF
TRBJ1-1	few	TRBV2	NA	TGTGCCAGCAGTCCGGGACCCAACACTGAAGCTTTCTTT	CASSPGPNTEAFF
TRBJ1-1	few	TRBV6-1	NA	TGTGCCAGCAGTGGCAGGGGTGACACTGAAGCTTTCTTT	CASSGRGDTEAFF
TRBJ2-5	NA	TRBV7-9	NA	TGTGCCAGCAGCTTAGCGGGGCTGGGAGAGACCCAGTACTTC	CASSLAGLGETQYF
TRBJ2-1	NA	TRBV29-1	NA	TGCAGCGTTGGCAGCTCTCTGGGCTACAATGAGCAGTTCTTC	CSVGSSLGYNEQFF
TRBJ1-4	NA	TRBV27	NA	TGTGCCAGCAGTTTAACCGGACAGTTCGCCGTTGAAGAAAAACTGTTTTTT	CASSLTGQFAVEEKLFF
TRBJ2-7	NA	TRBV29-1	NA	TGCAGCGCCCAGAGTTTCTGGGAGCAGTACTTC	CSAQSFWEQYF
TRBJ1-1	once	TRBV9	NA	TGTGCCAGCAGCGTCCAAAAAGAGGGTATGGGGAAGGACACTGAAGCTTTCTTT	CASSVQKEGMGKDTEAFF
TRBJ1-5	NA	TRBV27	NA	TGTGCCAGCAGTCCTAGGGACGGAAATCAGCCCCAGCATTTT	CASSPRDGNQPQHF
TRBJ1-3	NA	TRBV28	NA	TGTGCCAGCAGTTGGTGGACAGCTGGAAACACCATATATTTT	CASSWWTAGNTIYF
TRBJ2-1	NA	TRBV29-1	NA	TGCAGCGTTGTAGACAGCGATAGAGGATATAATGAGCAGTTCTTC	CSVVDSDRGYNEQFF
TRBJ2-3	NA	TRBV28	TRBD2	TGTGCCAGCAGGCCGGGACTAGCGGCAGATACGCAGTATTTT	CASRPGLAADTQYF
TRBJ1-5	NA	TRBV7-9	TRBD1	TGTGCCAGCAGCTTAGCGCGAGGGGGCGAAGATCAGCCCCAGCATTTT	CASSLARGGEDQPQHF
TRBJ2-5	NA	TRBV5-4	TRBD1	TGTGCCAGCAGCTTGGGGTATGGGGGACAGCACCAAGAGACCCAGTACTTC	CASSLGYGGQHQETQYF
TRBJ2-1	once	TRBV5-6	NA	TGTGCCAGCAGCTCCACGAAAGGCCCGGAATATGAGCAGTTCTTC	CASSSTKGPEYEQFF
TRBJ2-7	NA	TRBV6-5	TRBD2	TGTGCCAGCAGTATCACCGGGACTAGCTACGAGCAGTACTTC	CASSITGTSYEQYF
TRBJ2-1	NA	TRBV10-3	NA	TGTGCCATCAGTGAGGCAGGGAAGTACAATGAGCAGTTCTTC	CAISEAGKYNEQFF
TRBJ2-7	NA	TRBV28	TRBD1	TGTGCCAGCAGTCTGACAGGGTCCTACGGGCAGTACTTC	CASSLTGSYGQYF
TRBJ1-2	NA	TRBV9	TRBD1	TGTGCCAGCAGCGGCCTCCAGGGGGGTGGCTATGGCTACACCTTC	CASSGLQGGGYGYTF
TRBJ2-7	NA	TRBV28	TRBD2	TGTGCCAGCAGTTCCCCCCTTGCGGGAGGATACGAGCAGTACTTC	CASSSPLAGGYEQYF
TRBJ2-1	NA	TRBV5-6	TRBD2	TGTGCCAGCAGCTTGAAATCTAGCGGGACCAATGAGCAGTTCTTC	CASSLKSSGTNEQFF
TRBJ2-1	NA	TRBV28	NA	TGTGCCAGCAGTTTATTTGTCAGGGGAAACGAGCAGTTCTTC	CASSLFVRGNEQFF
TRBJ2-7	once	TRBV27	NA	TGTGCCAGCAGTTTACCGGGGAATACCTACGAGCAGTACTTC	CASSLPGNTYEQYF
TRBJ2-5	NA	TRBV5-1	TRBD2	TGCGCCAGCAGCTTGTACGGGGGGGCGGAGACCCAGTACTTC	CASSLYGGAETQYF
TRBJ2-7	NA	TRBV27	NA	TGTGCCAGCAGGACCGGGACGGACTCCTACGAGCAGTACTTC	CASRTGTDSYEQYF
TRBJ2-1	NA	TRBV7-9	TRBD2	TGTGCCAGCAGCTTAGCGGGAGGGCCCGACAATGAGCAGTTCTTC	CASSLAGGPDNEQFF
TRBJ1-1	NA	TRBV13	NA	TGTGCCAGCAGCTTGGGACACACAAGTGAAGCTTTCTTT	CASSLGHTSEAFF